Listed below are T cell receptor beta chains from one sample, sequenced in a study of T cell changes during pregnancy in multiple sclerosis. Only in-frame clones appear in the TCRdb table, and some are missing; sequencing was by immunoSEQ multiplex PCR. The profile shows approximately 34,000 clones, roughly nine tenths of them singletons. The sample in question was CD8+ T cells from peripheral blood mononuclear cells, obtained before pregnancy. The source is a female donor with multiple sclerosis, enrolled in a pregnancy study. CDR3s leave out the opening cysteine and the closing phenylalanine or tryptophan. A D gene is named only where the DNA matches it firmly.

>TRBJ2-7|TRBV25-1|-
ASSVGGLYYEQY
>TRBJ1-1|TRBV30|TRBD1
AWSPWTGSKTEAF
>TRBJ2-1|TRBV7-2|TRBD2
ASSPGTSKF
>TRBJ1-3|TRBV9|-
ASSAPRGGSSGNTIY
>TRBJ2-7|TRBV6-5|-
ASSYGPGSSYEQY
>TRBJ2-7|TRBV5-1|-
ASTPGQSYEQY
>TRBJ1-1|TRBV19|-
ASSTAMNTEAF
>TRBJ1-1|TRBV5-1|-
ASSLGDSNTEAF
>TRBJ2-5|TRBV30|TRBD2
AWPGTSGWETQY
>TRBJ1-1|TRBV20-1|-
STRGNTEAF
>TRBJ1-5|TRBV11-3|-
ASSRQGDIPYSNQPQH
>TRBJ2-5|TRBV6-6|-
ASSALGGQETQY
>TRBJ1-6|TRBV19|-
AGIPRQEISPLH
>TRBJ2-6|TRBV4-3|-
ASSQEGSSGANVLT
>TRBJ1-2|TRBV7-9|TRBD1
ASSLAQGQGAFYGYT
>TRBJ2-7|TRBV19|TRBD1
ATRTGAYEQY
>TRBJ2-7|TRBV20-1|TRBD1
SATTGDEQY
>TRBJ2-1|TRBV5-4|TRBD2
ASSLPPGLAGEGQF
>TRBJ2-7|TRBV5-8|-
ATDLLESYEQY
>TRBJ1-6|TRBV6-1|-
ASSEAPGYNSPLH
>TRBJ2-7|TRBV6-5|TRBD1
ASSYSSQGSAYEQY
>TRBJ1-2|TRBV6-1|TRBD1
ASLPGQGFFGYT
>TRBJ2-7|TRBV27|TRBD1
ASRDGQGASYEQY
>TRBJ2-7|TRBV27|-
ASSSSFLSYEQY
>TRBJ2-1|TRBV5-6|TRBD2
ATLGGGFNEQF
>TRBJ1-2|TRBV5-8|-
ASSLVSQTGYYGYT
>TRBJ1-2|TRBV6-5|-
ASSYLDSYYGYT
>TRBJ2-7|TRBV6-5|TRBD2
ASRAGGVLYEQY
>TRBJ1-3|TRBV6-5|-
ASRRDSSGNTIY
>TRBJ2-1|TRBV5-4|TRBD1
ASSFGGQGRGEQF
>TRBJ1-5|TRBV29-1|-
SVDSGGNQPQH
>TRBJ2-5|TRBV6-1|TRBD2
ASRVAGGFQETQY
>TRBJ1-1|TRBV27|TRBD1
ASSPTGSEAF
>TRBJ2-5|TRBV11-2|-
ASSLSLEKTQY
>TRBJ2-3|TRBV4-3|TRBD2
ASSQRLPGLEMNTQY
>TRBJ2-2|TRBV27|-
ASSIGLAGELF
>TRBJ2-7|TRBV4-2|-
ASSQDRVGGYEQY
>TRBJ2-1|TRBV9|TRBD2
ASSVGLGTNSYNEQF
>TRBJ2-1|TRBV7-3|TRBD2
ASSPTPGLARNEQF
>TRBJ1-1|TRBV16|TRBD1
ASSVPGQGVFTEAF
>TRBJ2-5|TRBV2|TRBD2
ASSETGREGEETQY
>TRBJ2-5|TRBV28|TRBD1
ASSLGQSGPQETQY
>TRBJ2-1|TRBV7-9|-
ASRLVYEQF
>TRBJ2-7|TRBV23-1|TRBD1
ASSQSGDRESYEQY